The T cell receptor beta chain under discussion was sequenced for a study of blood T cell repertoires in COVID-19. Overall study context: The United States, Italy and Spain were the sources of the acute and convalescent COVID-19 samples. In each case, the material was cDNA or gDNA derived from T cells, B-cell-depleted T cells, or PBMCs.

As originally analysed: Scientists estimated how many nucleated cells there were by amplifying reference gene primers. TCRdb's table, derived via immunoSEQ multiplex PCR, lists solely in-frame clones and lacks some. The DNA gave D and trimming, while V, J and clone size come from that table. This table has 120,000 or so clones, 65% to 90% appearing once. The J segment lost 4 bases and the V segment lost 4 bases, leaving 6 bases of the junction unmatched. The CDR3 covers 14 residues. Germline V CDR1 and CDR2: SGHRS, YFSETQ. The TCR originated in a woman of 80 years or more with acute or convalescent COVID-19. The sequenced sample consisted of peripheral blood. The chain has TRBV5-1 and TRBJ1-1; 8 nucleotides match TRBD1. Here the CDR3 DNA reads TGCGCCAGCAGCGTAGCAGGGGGCGGCACTGAAGCTTTCTTT. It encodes CASSVAGGGTEAFF.